This T cell receptor (beta chain) was recorded in a study of CD8+CD57+ T cells in acquired aplastic anemia. Looking at the study overall: Sorted CD4+ and CD8+ cells yielded DNA averaging about 3.2 ug. On average, healthy donors gave some 9.8 million reads for CD4+ cells. The study, taken as a whole, reports: It was found that roughly 29 CD8+ CDR3 sequences were shared between patients and controls. Simpson's diversity of CD8+ cells was not significantly different in patients compared with controls.

According to the study, genomic DNA was the template for TCR beta VDJ and CDR3 profiling. From the reads, TCRdb called clonotypes with MiXCR, one entry per CDR3 protein. The sample includes 68,000 or so distinct CDR3 sequences, approximately 54% seen only once; the top ten take about 8%. Remarks on this clonotype: Antigen specificity is unknown.

This TCR came from a human donor in good health, serving as a control. The material sequenced was sorted CD4+, CD8+, or CD8+CD57+ T cells (not recorded which) from PBMCs.

CDR3 nucleotide sequence: TGTGCCAGCAGCCAAGGGGCTTCTTCCTACAATGAGCAGTTCTTC. Its protein is CASSQGASSYNEQFF. This rearrangement joins TRBV9 to TRBJ2-1; D is perhaps TRBD1 (5 bases). V gave up 4 bases and J gave up 1 base, with 12 bases separating them. The CDR3 covers 15 residues. Germline V gene sequence: CDR1 SGDLS, CDR2 YYNGEE.